Shown below are 10 T cell receptor beta chains from a single sample sequenced in a study of T cell responses to AZD1222 COVID-19 vaccine. Assay used: immunoSEQ multiplex PCR; TCRdb lists only in-frame clones, some missing. The data show roughly 33,000 clones, approximately 78% seen once. The source material was peripheral blood, sampled 28 days after the second AZD1222 dose. These receptors were taken from an adult who received the AZD1222 COVID-19 vaccine.

V is TRBV7-8 and J is TRBJ1-1; TRBD1 might be the D (6 bases). V lost 2 bases and J lost 1, with 8 bases in between. The CDR3 runs to 14 residues. Germline V gives CDR1 SGHVS, CDR2 FQNEAQ. In DNA, the CDR3 is TGTGCCAGCAGCTTATTGGGGGCGAACACTGAAGCTTTCTTT. Translated, it gives CASSLLGANTEAFF.

This rearrangement joins TRBV3-1 (or the pseudogene TRBV3-2) to TRBJ1-4, with TRBD1 as a possible D gene (6 bases). Per the germline V gene, CDR1 is LGHDT and CDR2 is YNNKEL (reference sequence). Trimming removed 7 bases from V and 1 base from J, with 13 bases in between. This CDR3 has 15 residues. CDR3 loop: CASTLGGRTNEKLFF. CDR3 sequence (DNA): TGTGCCAGCACCCTAGGGGGGCGAACTAATGAAAAACTGTTTTTT.

This rearrangement joins TRBV7-6 to TRBJ2-7; D is unresolved. The CDR3 is 14 residues long. The V end was cut by 5 bases, the J end by 0 bases, with 11 bases between. Germline V gives CDR1 SGHVS, CDR2 FNYEAQ. The CDR3 DNA is TGTGCCAGCAGCCCACAACATGGCTCCTACGAGCAGTACGTC. Its translation is CASSPQHGSYEQYV.

This chain uses TRBV7-2 with TRBJ2-2, with 7 bases identical to TRBD2. After removal of 4 bases from V and 5 bases from J, the junction contained 7 bases not matched to a gene. CDR3 length: 15 residues. Per germline, CDR1 SGHTA and CDR2 FQGNSA. CDR3 protein: CASSYGGRRTGELFF. In DNA form, the CDR3 reads TGTGCCAGCAGCTACGGGGGGAGGAGGACCGGGGAGCTGTTTTTT.

The chain employs TRBV7-2 and TRBJ2-7; a possible D gene is TRBD2 (6 bases). The CDR3 covers 14 residues. Germline lookup yields CDR1 SGHTA and CDR2 FQGNSA. Between the trimmed V and J ends, which lost 2 bases and 4 bases, there was a span of 12 bases. The CDR3: CASSLMGGGYEQYF. The CDR3 DNA is TGTGCCAGCAGCTTAATGGGAGGAGGGTACGAGCAGTACTTC.

This clone has a single count. The chain couples TRBV9 to TRBJ2-4; 15 positions match TRBD2. CDR1 SGDLS and CDR2 YYNGEE come from the germline V gene. The CDR3 consists of 18 residues. Losses at the gene ends were 4 bases for V and 8 bases for J; bases not matched to a gene: 13. CDR3 nucleotide sequence: TGTGCCAGCAGCCAAGGAGTGGGGACTAGCGGGAGGTGGGACATTCAGTACTTC. This translates into CASSQGVGTSGRWDIQYF.

V is TRBV18 and J is TRBJ1-2; D gene uncertain. V lost 3 bases to trimming and J lost 6 bases, with 14 bases between them. The CDR3 covers 14 residues. In germline, CDR1 is KGHSH, CDR2 LQKENI. CDR3 sequence: CASSPLSPKDGYTF. CDR3 in DNA: TGTGCCAGCTCACCGTTGAGCCCTAAGGATGGCTACACCTTC.

The V call is TRBV5-8, the J call TRBJ2-1; D gene uncertain. V was pared by 3 bases and J by 8 bases, with 15 bases between. From germline, CDR1 is SGHTS and CDR2 YDEGEE. The CDR3 totals 14 residues. CDR3: CASSYGRLVDEQFF. As DNA, the CDR3 is TGTGCCAGCAGCTACGGCCGACTCGTTGATGAGCAGTTCTTC.

The genes are TRBV6-5 and TRBJ2-3, with D unresolved. The CDR3 is 13 amino acids. From germline, CDR1 is MNHEY and CDR2 SVGAGI. Trimming left V 2 bases short and J 0 bases short, with 3 bases between. Here the CDR3 DNA reads TGTGCCAGCAGTTACCTAAGCACAGATACGCAGTATTTT. It yields the protein CASSYLSTDTQYF.

The chain couples TRBV27 to TRBJ2-7, with D perhaps being TRBD1 or TRBD2 (5 bases each). This CDR3 contains 15 residues. The germline V gene has CDR1 MNHEY and CDR2 SMNVEV (reference sequence). V was trimmed by 5 bases and J by 7 bases, leaving 21 bases between them. The DNA of the CDR3 is TGTGCCAGCAGTAGGTCAGGGACCCTCTTAGGGGAGCAGTACGTC. Amino acids: CASSRSGTLLGEQYV.